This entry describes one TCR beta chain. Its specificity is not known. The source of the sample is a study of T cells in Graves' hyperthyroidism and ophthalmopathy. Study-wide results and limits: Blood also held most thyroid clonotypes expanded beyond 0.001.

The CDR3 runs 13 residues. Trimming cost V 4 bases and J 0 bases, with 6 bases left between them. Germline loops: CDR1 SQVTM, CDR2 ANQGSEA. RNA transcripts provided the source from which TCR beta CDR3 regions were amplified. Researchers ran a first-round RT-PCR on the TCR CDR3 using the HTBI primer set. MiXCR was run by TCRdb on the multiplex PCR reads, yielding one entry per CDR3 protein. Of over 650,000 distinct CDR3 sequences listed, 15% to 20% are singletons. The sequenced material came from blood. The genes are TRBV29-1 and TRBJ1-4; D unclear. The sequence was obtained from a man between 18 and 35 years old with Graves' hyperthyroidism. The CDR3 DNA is TGCAGCGTTGGGGTAGCAACTAATGAAAAACTGTTTTTT. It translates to CSVGVATNEKLFF.